These T cell receptor beta chains were read from a single sample in a study of shared clonotypes between healthy human individuals. TCRdb's table, derived via immunoSEQ multiplex PCR, lists solely in-frame clones and lacks some. The sample comprises about a million clones, about 77% of which are singletons, and 1.5% rests with the top ten. Material: memory CD4+ T cells sorted from blood. The receptors were sampled from a man aged 18 to 35 in good health. Each CDR3 is given with its conserved first and last residue. Fields, in order: V gene, J gene, D gene, clone size, CDR3 DNA, CDR3 protein. The D gene is left open where the match is weak. The size entry is marked missing in some rows and otherwise reads once, few, many or a size class.

TRBV4-1	TRBJ2-7	TRBD2	NA	TGCGCCAGCAGCCAAGTGCAGACTAGCGGACCCTACGAGCAGTACTTC	CASSQVQTSGPYEQYF
TRBV6-5	TRBJ1-5	NA	NA	TGTGCCAGCAGCCGAAGAGGGGGGGGTCAGCCCCAGCATTTT	CASSRRGGGQPQHF
TRBV6-5	TRBJ2-7	NA	once	TGTGCCAGCAGTTACTCGACAGTCTGGGGCCCCTACGAGCAGTACTTC	CASSYSTVWGPYEQYF
TRBV19	TRBJ2-1	NA	NA	TGTGCCAGTAGTATAGGCGTCAGGGCCGAGCAGTTCTTC	CASSIGVRAEQFF
TRBV5-8	TRBJ1-4	TRBD1	NA	TGTGCCAGCAGCTTGGAGGGGGCCGCAACTAATGAAAAACTGTTTTTT	CASSLEGAATNEKLFF
TRBV5-4	TRBJ2-7	NA	NA	TGTGCCAGCAGCTCCGCCGGGACACCGACCTACGAGCAGTACTTC	CASSSAGTPTYEQYF
TRBV5-1	TRBJ2-5	NA	NA	TGCGCCAGCAGCGGGCGGGGAAGAGAGACCCAGTACTTC	CASSGRGRETQYF
TRBV7-8	TRBJ1-1	NA	NA	TGTGCCAGCAGTCCCAGTACTGAAGCTTTCTTT	CASSPSTEAFF
TRBV2	TRBJ2-5	NA	NA	TGTGCCAGCGCCGGACAGTTGGAGACCCAGTACTTC	CASAGQLETQYF
TRBV5-6	TRBJ1-3	NA	NA	TGTGCCAGCAGCTTGGATCCCGTCTCTGGAAACACCATATATTTT	CASSLDPVSGNTIYF